The T cell receptor (beta chain) under discussion was sequenced for a study of blood T cell repertoires in COVID-19. Study at large: The study drew acute and convalescent COVID-19 samples from the United States, Italy and Spain. The analysed material was cDNA or gDNA that came from T cells, B-cell-depleted T cells, or PBMCs.

In the authors' methods: Reference gene primer amplification gave nucleated cell count estimates. Libraries were prepared by immunoSEQ multiplex PCR; TCRdb keeps only in-frame clonotypes and omits some of them. Clone size and V and J calls were adopted from that table, with D and trimming inferred from the DNA. The sample lists under 300,000 clones, 88% occurring once. V lost 2 bases and J 3 bases, leaving 15 bases between the germline ends. The CDR3 extends over 15 amino acids. The germline CDR1 and CDR2 sequences are SGDLS and YYNGEE. Clinical history reported by participants formed the basis on which cohorts were assigned.

Sequencing was done on a sample of PBMCs or T cells enriched from blood (not recorded which). The chain links TRBV9 to TRBJ2-7; a possible D gene is TRBD2 (5 bases). This TCR was recovered from a woman aged 55-69 years in a cohort exposed to, infected with or recovered from COVID-19 (not recorded which). The CDR3 nucleotides read TGTGCCAGCAGCGTTACTGGTAGCGCGTACTACGAGCAGTACTTC. Encoded protein: CASSVTGSAYYEQYF.